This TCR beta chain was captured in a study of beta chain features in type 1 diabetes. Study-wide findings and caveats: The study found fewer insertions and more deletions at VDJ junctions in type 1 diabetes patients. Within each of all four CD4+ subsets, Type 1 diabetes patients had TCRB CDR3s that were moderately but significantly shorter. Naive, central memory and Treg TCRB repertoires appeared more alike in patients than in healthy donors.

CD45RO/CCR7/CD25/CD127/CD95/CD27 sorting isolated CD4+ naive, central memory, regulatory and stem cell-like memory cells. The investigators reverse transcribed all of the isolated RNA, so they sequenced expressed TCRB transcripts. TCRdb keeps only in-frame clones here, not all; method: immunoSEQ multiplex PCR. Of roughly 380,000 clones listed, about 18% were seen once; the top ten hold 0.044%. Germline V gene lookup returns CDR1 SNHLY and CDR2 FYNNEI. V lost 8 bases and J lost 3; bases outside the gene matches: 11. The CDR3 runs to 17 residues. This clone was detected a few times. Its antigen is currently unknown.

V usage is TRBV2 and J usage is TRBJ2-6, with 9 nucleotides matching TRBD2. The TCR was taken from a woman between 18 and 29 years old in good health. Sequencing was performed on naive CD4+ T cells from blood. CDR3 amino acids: CASASSGMRSGANVLTF. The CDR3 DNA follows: TGTGCCAGCGCGTCTAGCGGGATGAGGAGTGGGGCCAACGTCCTGACTTTC.